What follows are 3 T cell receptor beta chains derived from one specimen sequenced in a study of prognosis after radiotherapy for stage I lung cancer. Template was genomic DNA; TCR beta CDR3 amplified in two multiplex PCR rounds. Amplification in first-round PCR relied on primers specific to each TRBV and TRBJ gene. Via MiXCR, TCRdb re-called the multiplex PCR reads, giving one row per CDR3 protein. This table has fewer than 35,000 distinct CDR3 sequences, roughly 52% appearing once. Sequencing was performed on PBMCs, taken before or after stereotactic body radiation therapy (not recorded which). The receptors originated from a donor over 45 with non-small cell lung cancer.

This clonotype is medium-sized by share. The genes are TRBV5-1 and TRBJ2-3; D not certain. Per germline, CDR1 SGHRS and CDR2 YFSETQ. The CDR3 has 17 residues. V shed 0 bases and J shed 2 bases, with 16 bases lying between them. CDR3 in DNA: TGCGCCAGCAGCTTGGCCGGATTTCAACCTAACACAGATACGCAGTATTTT. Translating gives CASSLAGFQPNTDTQYF.

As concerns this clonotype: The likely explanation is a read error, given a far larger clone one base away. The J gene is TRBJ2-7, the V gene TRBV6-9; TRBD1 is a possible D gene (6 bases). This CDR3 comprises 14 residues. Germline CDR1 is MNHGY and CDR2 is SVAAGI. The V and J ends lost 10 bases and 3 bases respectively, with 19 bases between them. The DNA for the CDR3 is TGTGCCACCCAAAGGGGACATGGGGTCTACGAGCAGTACTTC. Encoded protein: CATQRGHGVYEQYF.

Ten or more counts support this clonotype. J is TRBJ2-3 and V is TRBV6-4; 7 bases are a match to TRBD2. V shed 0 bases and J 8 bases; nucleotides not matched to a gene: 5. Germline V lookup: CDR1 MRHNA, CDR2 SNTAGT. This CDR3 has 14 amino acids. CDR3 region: CASSDSAGTGTQYF. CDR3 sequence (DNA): TGTGCCAGCAGTGACTCAGCGGGAACGGGTACGCAGTATTTT.